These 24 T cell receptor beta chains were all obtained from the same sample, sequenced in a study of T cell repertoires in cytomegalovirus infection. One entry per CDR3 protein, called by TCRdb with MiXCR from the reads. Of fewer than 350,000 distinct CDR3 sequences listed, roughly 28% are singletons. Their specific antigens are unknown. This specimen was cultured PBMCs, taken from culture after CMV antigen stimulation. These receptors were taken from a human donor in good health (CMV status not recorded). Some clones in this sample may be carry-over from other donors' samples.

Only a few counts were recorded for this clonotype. The DNA of the CDR3 is TGCGCCAGCAGCTTCGAGTTAGCGGGGTCTTCAGGGCAGTACTTC. Amino acids: CASSFELAGSSGQYF. J is TRBJ2-7 and V is TRBV5-1; TRBD2 aligns across 8 bases. J lost 9 bases, V lost 2 bases, and 13 bases had no gene match. The CDR3 loop spans 15 amino acids. Germline V gene lookup returns CDR1 SGHRS and CDR2 YFSETQ. Full variable domain (missing parts from reference TRBV5-1 and TRBJ2-7): KAGVTQTPRYLIKTRGQQVTLSCSPISGHRSVSWYQQTPGQGLQFLFEYFSETQRNKGNFPGRFSGRQFSNSRSEMNVSTLELGDSALYLCASSFELAGSSGQYFGPGTRLTVT.

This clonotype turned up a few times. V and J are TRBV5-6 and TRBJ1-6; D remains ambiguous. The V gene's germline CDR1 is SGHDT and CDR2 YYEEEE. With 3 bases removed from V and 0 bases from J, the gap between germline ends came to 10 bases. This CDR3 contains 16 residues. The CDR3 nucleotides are TGTGCCAGCAGCTCCGACCGGGGCTCCTATAATTCACCCCTCCACTTT. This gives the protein CASSSDRGSYNSPLHF.

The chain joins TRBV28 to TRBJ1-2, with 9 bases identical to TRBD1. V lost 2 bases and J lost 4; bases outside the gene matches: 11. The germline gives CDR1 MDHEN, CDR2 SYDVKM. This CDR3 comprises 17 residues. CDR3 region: CASSLGGGMDRGYGYTF. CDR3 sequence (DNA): TGTGCCAGCAGTTTAGGCGGGGGGATGGACAGGGGCTATGGCTACACCTTC.

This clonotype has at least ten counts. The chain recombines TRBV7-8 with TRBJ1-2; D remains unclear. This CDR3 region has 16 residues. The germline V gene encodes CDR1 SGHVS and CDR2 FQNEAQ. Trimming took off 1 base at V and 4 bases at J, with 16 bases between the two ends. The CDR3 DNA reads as TGTGCCAGCAGCTTAGTTTGGGAGGGAACTGTCTATGGCTACACCTTC. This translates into CASSLVWEGTVYGYTF.

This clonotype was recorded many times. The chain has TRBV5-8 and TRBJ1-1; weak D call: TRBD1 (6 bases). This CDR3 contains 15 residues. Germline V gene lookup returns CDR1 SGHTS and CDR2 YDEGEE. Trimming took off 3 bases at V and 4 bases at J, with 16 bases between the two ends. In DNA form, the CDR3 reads TGTGCCAGCAGCTACCCCTTCACAGGGTCCACTGAAGCTTTCTTT. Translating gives CASSYPFTGSTEAFF.

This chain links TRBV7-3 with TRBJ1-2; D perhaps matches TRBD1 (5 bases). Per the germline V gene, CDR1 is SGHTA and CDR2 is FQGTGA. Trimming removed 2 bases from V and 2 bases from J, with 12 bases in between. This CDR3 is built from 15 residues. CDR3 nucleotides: TGTGCCAGCAGCTTAGTAGGGGAGTTCAACTATGGCTACACCTTC. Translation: CASSLVGEFNYGYTF.

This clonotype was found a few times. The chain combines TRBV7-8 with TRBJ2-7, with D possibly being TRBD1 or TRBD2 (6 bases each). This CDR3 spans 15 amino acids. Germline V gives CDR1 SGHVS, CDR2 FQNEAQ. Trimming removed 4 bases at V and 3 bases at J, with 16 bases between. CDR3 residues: CASSSPGGKIYEQYF. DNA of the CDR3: TGTGCCAGCAGCTCCCCCGGGGGCAAAATCTACGAGCAGTACTTC.

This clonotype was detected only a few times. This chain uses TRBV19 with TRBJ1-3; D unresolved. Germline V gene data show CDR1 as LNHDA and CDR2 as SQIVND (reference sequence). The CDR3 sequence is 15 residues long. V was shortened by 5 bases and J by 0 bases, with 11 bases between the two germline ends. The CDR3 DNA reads TGTGCCAGTAGTCCCGTACTAACCTCTGGAAACACCATATATTTT. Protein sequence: CASSPVLTSGNTIYF.

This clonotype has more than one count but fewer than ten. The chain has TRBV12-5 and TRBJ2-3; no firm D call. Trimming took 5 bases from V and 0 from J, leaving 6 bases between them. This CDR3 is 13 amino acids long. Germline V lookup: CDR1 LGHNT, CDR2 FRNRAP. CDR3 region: CASGPSSTDTQYF. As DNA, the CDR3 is TGTGCTAGTGGTCCGTCCAGCACAGATACGCAGTATTTT. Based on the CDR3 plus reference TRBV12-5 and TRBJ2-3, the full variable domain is DARVTQTPRHKVTEMGQEVTMRCQPILGHNTVFWYRQTMMQGLELLAYFRNRAPLDDSGMPKDRFSAEMPDATLATLKIQPSEPRDSAVYFCASGPSSTDTQYFGPGTRLTVL.

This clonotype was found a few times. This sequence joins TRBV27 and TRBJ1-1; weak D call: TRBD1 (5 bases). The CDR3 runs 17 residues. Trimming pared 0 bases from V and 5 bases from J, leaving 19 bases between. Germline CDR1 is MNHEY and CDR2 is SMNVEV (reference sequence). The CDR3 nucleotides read TGTGCCAGCAGTTTATCGTCGACAGCTCGGGTGTGGACTGAAGCTTTCTTT. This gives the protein CASSLSSTARVWTEAFF.

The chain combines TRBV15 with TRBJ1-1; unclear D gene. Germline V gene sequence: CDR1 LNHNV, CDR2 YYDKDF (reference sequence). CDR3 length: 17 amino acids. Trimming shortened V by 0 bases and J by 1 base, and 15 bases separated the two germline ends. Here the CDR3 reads CATSRDLVPGRNTEAFF. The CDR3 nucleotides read TGTGCCACCAGCAGAGATCTTGTTCCAGGCCGGAACACTGAAGCTTTCTTT.

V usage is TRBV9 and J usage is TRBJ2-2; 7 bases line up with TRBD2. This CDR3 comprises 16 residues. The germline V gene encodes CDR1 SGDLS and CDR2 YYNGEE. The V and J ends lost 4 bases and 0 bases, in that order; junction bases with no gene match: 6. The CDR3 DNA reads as TGTGCCAGCAGCTACTCAGCGGGAACGAACACCGGGGAGCTGTTTTTT. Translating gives CASSYSAGTNTGELFF.

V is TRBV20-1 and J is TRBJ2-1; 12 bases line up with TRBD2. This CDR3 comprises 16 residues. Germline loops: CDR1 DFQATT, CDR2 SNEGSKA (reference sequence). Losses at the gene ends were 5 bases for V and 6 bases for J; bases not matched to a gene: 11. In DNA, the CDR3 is TGCAGTGCTTCGAACCTCAGACTAGCGGGAGTCAATGAGCAGTTCTTC. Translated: CSASNLRLAGVNEQFF.

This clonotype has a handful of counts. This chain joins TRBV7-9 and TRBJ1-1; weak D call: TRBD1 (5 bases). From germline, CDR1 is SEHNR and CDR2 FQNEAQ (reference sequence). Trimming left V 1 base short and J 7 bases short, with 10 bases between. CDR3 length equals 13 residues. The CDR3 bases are TGTGCCAGCAGCTTAGTCGGGGGTCATGAAGCTTTCTTT. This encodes CASSLVGGHEAFF.

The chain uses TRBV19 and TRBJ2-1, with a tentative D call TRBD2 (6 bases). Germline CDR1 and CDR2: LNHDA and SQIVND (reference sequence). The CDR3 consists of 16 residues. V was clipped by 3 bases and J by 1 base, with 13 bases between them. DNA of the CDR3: TGTGCCAGTAGTATTGGGGGGACCCGTTCCTACAATGAGCAGTTCTTC. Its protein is CASSIGGTRSYNEQFF. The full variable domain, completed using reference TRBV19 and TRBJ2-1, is DGGITQSPKYLFRKEGQNVTLSCEQNLNHDAMYWYRQDPGQGLRLIYYSQIVNDFQKGDIAEGYSVSREKKESFPLTVTSAQKNPTAFYLCASSIGGTRSYNEQFFGPGTRLTVL.

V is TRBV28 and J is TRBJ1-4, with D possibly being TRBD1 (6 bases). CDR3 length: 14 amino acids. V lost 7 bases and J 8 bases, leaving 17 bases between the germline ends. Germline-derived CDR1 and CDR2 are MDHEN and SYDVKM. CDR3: CASTLGQRGEKLFF. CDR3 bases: TGTGCCAGCACCTTAGGACAGCGGGGGGAAAAACTGTTTTTT. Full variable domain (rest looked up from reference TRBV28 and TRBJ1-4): DVKVTQSSRYLVKRTGEKVFLECVQDMDHENMFWYRQDPGLGLRLIYFSYDVKMKEKGDIPEGYSVSREKKERFSLILESASTNQTSMYLCASTLGQRGEKLFFGSGTQLSVL.

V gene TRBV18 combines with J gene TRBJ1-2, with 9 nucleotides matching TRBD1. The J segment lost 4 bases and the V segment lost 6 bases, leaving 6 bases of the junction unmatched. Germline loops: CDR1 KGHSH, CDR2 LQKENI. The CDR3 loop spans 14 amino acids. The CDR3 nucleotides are TGTGCCAGCTCTCGGGACAGGGAACCCTATGGCTACACCTTC. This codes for CASSRDREPYGYTF. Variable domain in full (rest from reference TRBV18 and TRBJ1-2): NAGVMQNPRHLVRRRGQEARLRCSPMKGHSHVYWYRQLPEEGLKFMVYLQKENIIDESGMPKERFSAEFPKEGPSILRIQQVVRGDSAAYFCASSRDREPYGYTFGSGTRLTVV.

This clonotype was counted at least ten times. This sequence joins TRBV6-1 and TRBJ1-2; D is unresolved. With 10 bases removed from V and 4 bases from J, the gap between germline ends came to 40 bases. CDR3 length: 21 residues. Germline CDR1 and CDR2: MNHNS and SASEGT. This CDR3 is CATMDPGFKVLIGRGAYGYTF. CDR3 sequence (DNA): TGTGCCACGATGGACCCAGGCTTTAAGGTGTTAATAGGCCGGGGAGCCTATGGCTACACCTTC.

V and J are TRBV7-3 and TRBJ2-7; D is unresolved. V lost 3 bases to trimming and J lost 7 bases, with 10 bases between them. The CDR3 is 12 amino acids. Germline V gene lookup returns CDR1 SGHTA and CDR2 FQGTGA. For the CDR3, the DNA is TGTGCCAGCAGCTTCCTTTTTGGGGAGCAGTACTTC. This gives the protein CASSFLFGEQYF.

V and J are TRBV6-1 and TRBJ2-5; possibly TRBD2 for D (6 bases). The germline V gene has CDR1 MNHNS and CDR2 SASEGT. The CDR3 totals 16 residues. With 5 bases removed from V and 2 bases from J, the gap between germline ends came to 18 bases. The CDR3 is CASSIQVRDLQETQYF. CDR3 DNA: TGTGCCAGCAGTATCCAGGTCCGGGACTTACAAGAGACCCAGTACTTC.

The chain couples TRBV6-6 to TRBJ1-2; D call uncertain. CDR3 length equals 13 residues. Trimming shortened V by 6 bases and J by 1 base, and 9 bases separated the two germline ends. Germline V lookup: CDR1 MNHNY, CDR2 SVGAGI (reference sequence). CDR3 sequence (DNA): TGTGCCAGCAGAACAGATTTTAACTATGGCTACACCTTC. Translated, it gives CASRTDFNYGYTF.

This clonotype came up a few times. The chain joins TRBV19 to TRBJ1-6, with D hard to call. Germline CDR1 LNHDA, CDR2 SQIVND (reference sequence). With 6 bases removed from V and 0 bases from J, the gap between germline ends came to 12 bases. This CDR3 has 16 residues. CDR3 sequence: CASRPSLYSYNSPLHF. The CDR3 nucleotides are TGTGCCAGTAGACCATCCCTCTACTCCTATAATTCACCCCTCCACTTT.

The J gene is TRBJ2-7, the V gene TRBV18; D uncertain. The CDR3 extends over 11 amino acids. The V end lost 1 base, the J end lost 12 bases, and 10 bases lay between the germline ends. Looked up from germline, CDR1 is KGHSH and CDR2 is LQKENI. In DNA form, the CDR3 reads TGTGCCAGCTCACCACTAGAGGAATGGTACTTC. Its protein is CASSPLEEWYF.

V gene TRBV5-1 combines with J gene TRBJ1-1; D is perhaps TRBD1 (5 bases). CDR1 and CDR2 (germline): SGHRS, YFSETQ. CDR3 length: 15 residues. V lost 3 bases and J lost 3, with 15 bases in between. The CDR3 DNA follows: TGCGCCAGCAGCTCCTCCGGGGGTGAGGACACTGAAGCTTTCTTT. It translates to CASSSSGGEDTEAFF. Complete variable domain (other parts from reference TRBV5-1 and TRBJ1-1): KAGVTQTPRYLIKTRGQQVTLSCSPISGHRSVSWYQQTPGQGLQFLFEYFSETQRNKGNFPGRFSGRQFSNSRSEMNVSTLELGDSALYLCASSSSGGEDTEAFFGQGTRLTVV.